The 5 T cell receptor beta chains reported below all come from one sample, sequenced in a study of beta chain features in type 1 diabetes. No antigens are known for them. General study points: When Type 1 diabetes patients were examined, their TCRB CDR3s proved moderately but significantly shorter in all four CD4+ subsets.

What was sequenced were expressed TCRB transcripts, since all of the isolated RNA had been reverse transcribed. Sequencing used immunoSEQ multiplex PCR; TCRdb keeps in-frame clones, though not all of them. The sample includes hundreds of thousands of clones, around an eighth seen only once; the top ten take approximately 0.039%. The specimen sequenced was naive CD4+ T cells from blood. These TCRs come from a man younger than 30 with type 1 diabetes.

This clone was detected a few times. The V and J genes are TRBV7-2 and TRBJ2-5; D not resolved. Germline values: CDR1 SGHTA, CDR2 FQGNSA. The CDR3 is 11 amino acids. Trimming stripped 5 bases from V and 5 bases from J, with 6 bases between. CDR3 in DNA: TGTGCCAGCAGCCCGTATGAGACCCAGTACTTC. Translated: CASSPYETQYF.

The V call is TRBV30, the J call TRBJ2-1; D is unresolved. The V gene lost 0 bases and the J gene lost 0 bases, with 12 bases spanning the gap. CDR1 and CDR2 (germline): GTSNPN, SVGIG (reference sequence). The CDR3 has 16 amino acids. CDR3 in amino acids: CAWSVIHVSSYNEQFF. The CDR3 nucleotides read TGTGCCTGGAGTGTTATCCATGTGAGCTCCTACAATGAGCAGTTCTTC. Variable domain in full (rest from reference TRBV30 and TRBJ2-1): SQTIHQWPATLVQPVGSPLSLECTVEGTSNPNLYWYRQAAGRGLQLLFYSVGIGQISSEVPQNLSASRPQDRQFILSSKKLLLSDSGFYLCAWSVIHVSSYNEQFFGPGTRLTVL.

A few counts support this clone. The rearrangement joins TRBV7-2 to TRBJ2-7, with D tentatively TRBD2 (5 bases). The CDR3 totals 14 residues. V dropped 1 base and J dropped 5 bases, with 12 bases sitting between them. Germline lookup yields CDR1 SGHTA and CDR2 FQGNSA. The CDR3 DNA follows: TGTGCCAGCAGCTTAGTCCTACTCGGGGACGAGCAGTACTTC. It is translated as CASSLVLLGDEQYF.

The chain uses TRBV7-2 and TRBJ2-5; 10 nucleotides align to TRBD2. Germline V gene data show CDR1 as SGHTA and CDR2 as FQGNSA. The junction had 4 bases not matched to a gene; V was cut back by 4 bases and J by 5 bases. This CDR3 region has 14 residues. CDR3 nucleotides: TGTGCCAGCAGCTCAACTAGCGGGGTCGAGACCCAGTACTTC. Amino acid sequence: CASSSTSGVETQYF.

V usage is TRBV15 and J usage is TRBJ1-4; D ambiguous. With 1 base removed from V and 0 bases from J, the gap between germline ends came to 9 bases. The CDR3 spans 16 residues. Germline lookup yields CDR1 LNHNV and CDR2 YYDKDF (reference sequence). DNA of the CDR3: TGTGCCACCAGCAGAGTGAAAAGAGCAACTAATGAAAAACTGTTTTTT. Its translation is CATSRVKRATNEKLFF.